This T cell receptor beta chain was observed in a study of blood T cell repertoires in COVID-19. Across the study: Sites in the United States, Italy and Spain provided acute and convalescent COVID-19 samples. In each case, the material was cDNA or gDNA derived from T cells, B-cell-depleted T cells, or PBMCs.

The CDR3 is 13 residues long. Trimming removed 6 bases at V and 6 bases at J, with 14 bases between. Germline lookup yields CDR1 SGHTA and CDR2 FQGTGA. Original methodology: Quantification of nucleated cells was approximated via reference gene primer amplification. Repertoires were generated with immunoSEQ multiplex PCR, while TCRdb's copy carries only in-frame clones and drops some. V, J and clone size reflect that table, while D and trimming were determined from the DNA. The sample consists of 150,000 to 200,000 clones, 82% of them appearing once. This chain links TRBV7-3 with TRBJ1-2, with D unresolved. The receptor was derived from a woman in her 40s with COVID-19, enrolled during active disease. Source material: peripheral blood. CDR3 sequence reads: CASSTTAGDGYTF. The DNA of the CDR3 is TGTGCCAGCAGTACCACTGCTGGTGATGGCTACACCTTC.